These T cell receptor beta chains were read from a single sample in a study of cytomegalovirus exposure and HLA in healthy donors. Data came from immunoSEQ multiplex PCR; TCRdb stores just in-frame clones and leaves some out. The data hold approximately 160,000 clones, with around 78% observed a single time. Material: PBMCs. The receptors here all came from a woman aged 40 to 50 in good health and CMV-seropositive. The CDR3 runs from the conserved cysteine through the conserved F or W. Each record gives: D gene, V gene, J gene, clone size, CDR3 DNA, CDR3 protein. The D gene is left open where the match is weak. Clone size is shown for a subset of rows, as once, few, many or a class of expanded clone.

.,TRBV5-6,TRBJ2-1,.,TGTGCCAGCAGCTTATTCGCCTATTCCTACAATGAGCAGTTCTTC,CASSLFAYSYNEQFF
TRBD2,TRBV29-1,TRBJ2-5,.,TGCAGCGCGGAGGGACTAGGGAGCCAAGAGACCCAGTACTTC,CSAEGLGSQETQYF
.,TRBV19,TRBJ2-1,few,TGTGCCAGTAGTACCGGGGTGGTGGATGAGCAGTTCTTC,CASSTGVVDEQFF
TRBD1,TRBV7-9,TRBJ1-2,.,TGTGCCAGCAGCTCTTGGACAGGCTTCTATGGCTACACCTTC,CASSSWTGFYGYTF
.,TRBV28,TRBJ1-5,.,TGTGCCAGCAGGGCCCCCACAGGGTATAAGCCCCAGCATTTT,CASRAPTGYKPQHF
TRBD1,TRBV5-5,TRBJ1-2,.,TGTGCCAGCAGCATCCCAGGGGGCGCCTATGGCTACACCTTC,CASSIPGGAYGYTF
TRBD1,TRBV28,TRBJ1-2,.,TGTGCCAGCAGTTTAGGGGGGACAGCAACTGGCTACACCTTC,CASSLGGTATGYTF
TRBD1,TRBV4-1,TRBJ1-5,.,TGCGCCAGCAGCCAAGAGGGACAGCCAATTCAGCCCCAGCATTTT,CASSQEGQPIQPQHF
.,TRBV29-1,TRBJ2-7,.,TGCAGCGTTAAAGGGGGGCTAACATCCTACGAGCAGTACTTC,CSVKGGLTSYEQYF
.,TRBV9,TRBJ1-3,.,TGTGCCAGCAGCGGGGCGTCGGCGGGAAACACCATATATTTT,CASSGASAGNTIYF
TRBD1,TRBV19,TRBJ1-6,.,TGTGCCAGTAGTATAGACGGGGGACAGGGAGGTTCACCCCTCCACTTT,CASSIDGGQGGSPLHF
TRBD1,TRBV30,TRBJ2-3,.,TGTGCCTGGGCCGGGACAGGCTCGTATACGCAGTATTTT,CAWAGTGSYTQYF
TRBD1,TRBV4-3,TRBJ2-7,.,TGCGCCAGCAGCCGGACGACAGGGCCCTACGAGCAGTACTTC,CASSRTTGPYEQYF
TRBD2,TRBV2,TRBJ2-5,.,TGTGCCAGCAGTGAAGCGGGGGGGGTTCAAGAGACCCAGTACTTC,CASSEAGGVQETQYF
TRBD1,TRBV6-6,TRBJ1-2,.,TGTGCCAGCAGGGGACAGGGGGCTCGTGTCTATGGCTACACCTTC,CASRGQGARVYGYTF
TRBD2,TRBV6-5,TRBJ2-1,.,TGTGCCAGCAAACCTAGCGGGAGCTCCTACAATGAGCAGTTCTTC,CASKPSGSSYNEQFF
.,TRBV28,TRBJ1-2,.,TGTGCCAGCAGTCGCGCCGGGAGCCCCTATGGCTACACCTTC,CASSRAGSPYGYTF
.,TRBV5-1,TRBJ1-1,.,TGCGCCAGCAGCTTGGTGGGCAGTAAAGCTTTCTTT,CASSLVGSKAFF
TRBD2,TRBV5-4,TRBJ2-7,.,TGTGCCAGCAGCTTGCGCCTAGCGGAAACCTACGAGCAGTACTTC,CASSLRLAETYEQYF
.,TRBV28,TRBJ1-5,.,TGTGCCAGCGGACCACGGGGATCTGGCAGCAATCAGCCCCAGCATTTT,CASGPRGSGSNQPQHF
TRBD1,TRBV7-9,TRBJ1-6,once,TGTGCCAGCAGCTTAAACAGGGGGCAGAGCTCCTATAATTCACCCCTCCACTTT,CASSLNRGQSSYNSPLHF
.,TRBV19,TRBJ2-7,.,TGTGCCAGTAGTTCCACAGGGTTGGGTAGCTACGAGCAGTACTTC,CASSSTGLGSYEQYF
.,TRBV19,TRBJ1-1,.,TGTGCCAGTAGCAGCCGGGGGGACACTGAAGCTTTCTTT,CASSSRGDTEAFF
.,TRBV19,TRBJ1-2,.,TGTGCCAGTAGACCCCTAGGGACGACTGGAGGGTATGGCTACACCTTC,CASRPLGTTGGYGYTF
TRBD1,TRBV19,TRBJ2-7,.,TGTGCCAGTAGTATAGAGTTTGGGACAGTAGCCTACGAGCAGTACTTC,CASSIEFGTVAYEQYF
TRBD1,TRBV6-6,TRBJ2-3,.,TGTGCCAGCAGGCTCCGGGACAGGACCACAGATACGCAGTATTTT,CASRLRDRTTDTQYF
.,TRBV19,TRBJ1-4,.,TGTGCCAGTAGGCCCCTGGGCGGGGGTGAAAAACTGTTTTTT,CASRPLGGGEKLFF
TRBD1,TRBV5-4,TRBJ1-1,.,TGTGCCAGCAGCTTCTGGACAGGGGTGAACACTGAAGCTTTCTTT,CASSFWTGVNTEAFF
.,TRBV18,TRBJ1-1,.,TGTGCCAGCTCACCAGACCAGGGGCGAGACACTGAAGCTTTCTTT,CASSPDQGRDTEAFF
.,TRBV14,TRBJ1-4,.,TGTGCCAGCAGCCAAGGAACCCGCAGTAATGAAAAACTGTTTTTT,CASSQGTRSNEKLFF
.,TRBV30,TRBJ2-6,.,TGTGCCTGGAGCCAGGGCTCTGGGGCCAACGGCCTGACTTTC,CAWSQGSGANGLTF
TRBD1,TRBV6-5,TRBJ2-5,few,TGTGCCAGCAGCGGACAGGACCAAGAGACCCAGTACTTC,CASSGQDQETQYF
.,TRBV27,TRBJ1-4,.,TGTGCCAGCTCCTCGGAGGGCATTGCTGAAAAACTGTTTTTT,CASSSEGIAEKLFF
.,TRBV11-2,TRBJ1-3,.,TGTGCCAGCAGTCACACAGGGTCCGGAAACACCATATATTTT,CASSHTGSGNTIYF